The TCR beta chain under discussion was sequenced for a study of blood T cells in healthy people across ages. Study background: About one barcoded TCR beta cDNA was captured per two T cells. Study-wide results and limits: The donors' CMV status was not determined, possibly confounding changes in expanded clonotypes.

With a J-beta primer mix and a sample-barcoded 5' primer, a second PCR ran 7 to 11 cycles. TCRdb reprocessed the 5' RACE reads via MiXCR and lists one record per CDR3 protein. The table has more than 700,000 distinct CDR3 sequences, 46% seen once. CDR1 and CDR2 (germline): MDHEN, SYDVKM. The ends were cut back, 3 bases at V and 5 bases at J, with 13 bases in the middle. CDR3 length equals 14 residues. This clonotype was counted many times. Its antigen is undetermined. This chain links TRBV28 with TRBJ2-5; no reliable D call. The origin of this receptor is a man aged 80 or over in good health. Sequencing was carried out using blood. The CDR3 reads CASSFHVWAETQYF. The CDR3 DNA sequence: TGTGCCAGCAGTTTCCACGTATGGGCGGAGACCCAGTACTTC.